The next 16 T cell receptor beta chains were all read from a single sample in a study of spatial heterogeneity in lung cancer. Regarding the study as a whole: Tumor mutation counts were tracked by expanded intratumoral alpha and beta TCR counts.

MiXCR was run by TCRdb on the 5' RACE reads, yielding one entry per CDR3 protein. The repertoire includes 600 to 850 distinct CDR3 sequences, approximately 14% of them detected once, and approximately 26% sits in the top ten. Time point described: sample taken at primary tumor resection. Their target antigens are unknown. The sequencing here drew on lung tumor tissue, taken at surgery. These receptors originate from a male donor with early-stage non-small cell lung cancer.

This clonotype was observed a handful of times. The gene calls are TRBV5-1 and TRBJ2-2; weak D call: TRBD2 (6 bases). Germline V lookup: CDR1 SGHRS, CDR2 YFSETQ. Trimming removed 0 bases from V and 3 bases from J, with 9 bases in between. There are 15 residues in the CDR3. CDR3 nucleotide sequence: TGCGCCAGCAGCTTGGAGCGGGTGGACACCGGGGAGCTGTTTTTT. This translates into CASSLERVDTGELFF.

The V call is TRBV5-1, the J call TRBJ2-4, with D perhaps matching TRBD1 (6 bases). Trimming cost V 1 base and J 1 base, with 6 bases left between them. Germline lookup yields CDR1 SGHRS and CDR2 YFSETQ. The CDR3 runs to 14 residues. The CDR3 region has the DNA TGCGCCAGCAGCTTGACAGGGGCCAAAAACATTCAGTACTTC. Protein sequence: CASSLTGAKNIQYF.

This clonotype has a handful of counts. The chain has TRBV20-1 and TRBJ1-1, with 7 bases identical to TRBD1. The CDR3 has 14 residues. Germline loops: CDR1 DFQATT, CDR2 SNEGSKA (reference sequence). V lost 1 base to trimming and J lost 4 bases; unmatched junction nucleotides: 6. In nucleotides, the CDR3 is TGCAGTGCTAGAGCAACAGGGGCCGCCACTGAAGCTTTCTTT. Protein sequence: CSARATGAATEAFF.

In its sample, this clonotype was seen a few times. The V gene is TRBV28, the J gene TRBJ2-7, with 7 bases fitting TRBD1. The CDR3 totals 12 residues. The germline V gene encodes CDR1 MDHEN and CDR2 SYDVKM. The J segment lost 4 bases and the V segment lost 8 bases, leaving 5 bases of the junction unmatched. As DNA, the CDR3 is TGTGCCAGCGGGGGACAGCCGTACGAGCAGTACGTC. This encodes CASGGQPYEQYV.

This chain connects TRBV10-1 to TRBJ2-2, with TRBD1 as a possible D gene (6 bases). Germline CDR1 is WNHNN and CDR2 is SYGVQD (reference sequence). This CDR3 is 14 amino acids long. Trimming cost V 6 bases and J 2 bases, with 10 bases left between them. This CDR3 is CASRRGTNTGELFF. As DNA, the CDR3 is TGCGCCAGCAGGAGGGGGACAAACACCGGGGAGCTGTTTTTT.

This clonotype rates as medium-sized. The chain's CDR3 is CSARSPGQGGAFF. The CDR3 coding sequence is TGCAGTGCTAGATCCCCTGGGCAGGGAGGAGCTTTCTTT. The chain links TRBV20-1 to TRBJ1-1; D might be TRBD1 (5 bases). V lost 2 bases to trimming and J lost 10 bases, with 17 bases between them. The CDR3 length is 13 residues. Germline V gene sequence: CDR1 DFQATT, CDR2 SNEGSKA (reference sequence).

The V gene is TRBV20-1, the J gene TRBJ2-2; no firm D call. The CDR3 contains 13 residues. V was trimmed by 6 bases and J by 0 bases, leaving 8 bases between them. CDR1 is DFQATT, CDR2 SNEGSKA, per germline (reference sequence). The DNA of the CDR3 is TGCAGTGCCGCGGACGCGAACACCGGGGAGCTGTTTTTT. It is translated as CSAADANTGELFF.

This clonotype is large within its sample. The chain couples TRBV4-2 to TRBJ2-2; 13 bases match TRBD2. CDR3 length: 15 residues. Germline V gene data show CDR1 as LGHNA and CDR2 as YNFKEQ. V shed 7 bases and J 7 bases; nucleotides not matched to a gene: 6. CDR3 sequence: CASTGTSGEVGELFF. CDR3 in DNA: TGTGCCAGCACCGGGACTAGCGGGGAAGTCGGGGAGCTGTTTTTT.

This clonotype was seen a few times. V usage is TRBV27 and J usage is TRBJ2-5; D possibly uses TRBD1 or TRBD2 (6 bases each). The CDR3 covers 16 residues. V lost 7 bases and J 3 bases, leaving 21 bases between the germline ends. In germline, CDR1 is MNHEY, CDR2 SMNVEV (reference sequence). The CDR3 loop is CASTLGSEGGEETQYF. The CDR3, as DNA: TGTGCCAGCACCCTAGGTAGCGAGGGGGGCGAAGAGACCCAGTACTTC.

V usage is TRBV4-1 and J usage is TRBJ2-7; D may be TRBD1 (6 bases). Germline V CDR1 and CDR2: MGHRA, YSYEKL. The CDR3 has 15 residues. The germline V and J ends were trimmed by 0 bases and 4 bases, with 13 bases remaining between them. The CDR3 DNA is TGCGCCAGCAGCCAAGAATTCGGGACACTATACGAGCAGTACGTC. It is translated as CASSQEFGTLYEQYV.

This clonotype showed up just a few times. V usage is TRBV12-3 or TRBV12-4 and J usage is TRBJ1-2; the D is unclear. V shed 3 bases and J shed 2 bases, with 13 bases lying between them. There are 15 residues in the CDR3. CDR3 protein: CASSFKNGLNYGYTF. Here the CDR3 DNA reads TGTGCCAGCAGTTTTAAGAACGGATTAAACTATGGCTACACCTTC.

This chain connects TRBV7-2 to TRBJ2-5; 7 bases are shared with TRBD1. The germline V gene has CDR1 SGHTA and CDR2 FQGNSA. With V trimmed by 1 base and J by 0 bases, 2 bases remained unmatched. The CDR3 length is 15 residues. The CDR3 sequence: CASSLVGGNQETQYF. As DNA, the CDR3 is TGTGCCAGCAGCTTAGTAGGGGGCAACCAAGAGACCCAGTACTTC.

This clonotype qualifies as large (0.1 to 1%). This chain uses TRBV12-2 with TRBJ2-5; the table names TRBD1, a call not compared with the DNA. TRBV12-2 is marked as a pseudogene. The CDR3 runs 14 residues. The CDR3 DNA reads TGTGCAAGTCGCTCGAAGGGGGCCCAAGAGACCCAGTACTTC. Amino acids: CASRSKGAQETQYF.

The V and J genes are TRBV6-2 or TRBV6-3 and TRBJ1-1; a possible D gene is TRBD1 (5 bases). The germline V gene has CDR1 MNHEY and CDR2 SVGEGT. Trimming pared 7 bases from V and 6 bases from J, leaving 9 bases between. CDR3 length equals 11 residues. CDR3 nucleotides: TGTGCCAGCAATCAGGGTTCTGAAGCTTTCTTT. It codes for CASNQGSEAFF.

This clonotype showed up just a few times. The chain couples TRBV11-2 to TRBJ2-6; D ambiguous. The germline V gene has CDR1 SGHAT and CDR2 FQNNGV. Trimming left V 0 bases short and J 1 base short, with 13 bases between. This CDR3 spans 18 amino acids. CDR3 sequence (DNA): TGTGCCAGCAGCTTAGACTTCGACGGCCCTTCTGGGGCCAACGTCCTGACTTTC. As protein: CASSLDFDGPSGANVLTF.

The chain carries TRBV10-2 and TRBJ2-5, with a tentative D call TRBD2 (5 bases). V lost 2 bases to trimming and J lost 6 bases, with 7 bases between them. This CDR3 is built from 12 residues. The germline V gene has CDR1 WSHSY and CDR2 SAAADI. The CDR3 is CASSEEGKTQYF. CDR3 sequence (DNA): TGCGCCAGCAGTGAGGAGGGAAAGACCCAGTACTTC.